This T cell receptor beta chain stems from a study of blood T cell repertoires in COVID-19. Study overall: Samples came from the United States, Italy and Spain, spanning acute and convalescent COVID-19. T cells, B-cell-depleted T cells, or PBMCs supplied cDNA or gDNA.

This CDR3 is built from 14 residues. Trimming shortened V by 0 bases and J by 3 bases, and 6 bases separated the two germline ends. The V gene's germline CDR1 is SGDLS and CDR2 YYNGEE. A single count supports this clone. Authors' processing steps: Amplification of reference gene primers was used by the study to estimate nucleated cell counts. The data were produced by immunoSEQ multiplex PCR, yet TCRdb's version contains in-frame clones alone and is incomplete. V, J and clone size were drawn from that table, and D and trimming were deduced from the DNA. The sample gives about 86,000 clones, around four fifths of which show up once; around 3.3% is in the top ten.

Sequences were obtained from peripheral blood. The chain carries TRBV9 and TRBJ2-2; no firm D call. The source is a man aged 45 to 65 with acute or convalescent COVID-19. CDR3 bases: TGTGCCAGCAGCGTAGACAGCTACACCGGGGAGCTGTTTTTT. As protein: CASSVDSYTGELFF.